Following are 13 T cell receptor beta chains from one sample sequenced in a study of blood T cells in healthy people across ages. A second roughly 6 to 11 cycle PCR used barcoded and J-beta primers. TCRdb passed the 5' RACE reads through MiXCR, listing each CDR3 protein once. The top ten clones hold over 5.5% of a sample with about 1.4 million distinct CDR3 sequences, 59% of them seen once. Sequences were obtained from blood. These receptors originate from a young man in good health.

This rearrangement joins TRBV11-1 to TRBJ2-4, with TRBD2 matching 15 bases. The CDR3 extends over 16 amino acids. Losses at the gene ends were 2 bases for V and 13 bases for J; bases not matched to a gene: 9. CDR1 SGHAT and CDR2 FQDESV come from the germline V gene (reference sequence). The CDR3 sequence: CASSLRTSGGANEQYF. The CDR3 nucleotides read TGTGCCAGCAGCTTACGGACTAGCGGGGGGGCGAATGAGCAGTACTTC.

A single count supports this clonotype. The chain joins TRBV29-1 to TRBJ1-1, with 8 bases identical to TRBD1. The V gene's germline CDR1 is SQVTM and CDR2 ANQGSEA. The CDR3 is 15 residues long. Trimming cost V 4 bases and J 5 bases; bases outside gene matches: 12. CDR3 nucleotides: TGCAGCGTTGCGGGGCTTGGACAGGGAGGTACTGAAGCTTTCTTT. Translated: CSVAGLGQGGTEAFF.

This chain joins TRBV5-1 and TRBJ2-3; D gene uncertain. From germline, CDR1 is SGHRS and CDR2 YFSETQ. The length of the CDR3 is 15 residues. V was trimmed by 4 bases and J by 5 bases, leaving 17 bases between them. CDR3 DNA sequence: TGCGCCAGCAGCCTGGAACTCGGAACCCAAGATACGCAGTATTTT. Translated: CASSLELGTQDTQYF.

The chain joins TRBV29-1 to TRBJ1-5; TRBD1 is a possible D gene (6 bases). Germline V gene sequence: CDR1 SQVTM, CDR2 ANQGSEA. The CDR3 extends over 14 amino acids. V lost 7 bases and J lost 4, with 17 bases in between. The CDR3 here is CSAPPGHLNQPQHF. DNA for the CDR3: TGCAGCGCCCCCCCGGGACACTTAAATCAGCCCCAGCATTTT.

This clonotype was seen more than once but under ten times. The chain has TRBV12-5 and TRBJ2-4, with 12 bases that match TRBD2. CDR1 and CDR2 (germline): LGHNT, FRNRAP. The CDR3 consists of 17 residues. Trimming took 5 bases from V and 7 from J; bases not matched to a gene: 12. Here the CDR3 DNA reads TGTGCTAGTGGTGCCGGGCGGCTAGCGGGAGGGCCGAACATTCAGTACTTC. It codes for CASGAGRLAGGPNIQYF.

This clonotype was detected many times. The chain is built from TRBV29-1 and TRBJ2-5; TRBD1 might be the D (6 bases). CDR3 length equals 13 residues. Germline V gene sequence: CDR1 SQVTM, CDR2 ANQGSEA. Trimming stripped 7 bases from V and 1 base from J, with 13 bases between. The DNA of the CDR3 is TGCAGCGCTGGACAGTATATCCAAGAGACCCAGTACTTC. This translates into CSAGQYIQETQYF.

This chain links TRBV7-2 with TRBJ2-3; TRBD2 matches at 12 bases. V gave up 5 bases and J gave up 4 bases; unmatched junction bases: 4. CDR3 length: 15 amino acids. From germline, CDR1 is SGHTA and CDR2 FQGNSA. CDR3 residues: CASSALAGGPDTQYF. As DNA, the CDR3 is TGTGCCAGCAGCGCCCTAGCGGGAGGGCCAGATACGCAGTATTTT.

Only a few counts were recorded for this clonotype. In nucleotides, the CDR3 is TGCGCCAGCAGCACGGGGGCCCACTACGAGCAGTACTTC. This gives the protein CASSTGAHYEQYF. The genes are TRBV5-1 and TRBJ2-7; possibly TRBD1 or TRBD2 for D (6 bases each). Looked up from germline, CDR1 is SGHRS and CDR2 is YFSETQ. The CDR3 runs 13 residues. Trimming took off 4 bases at V and 3 bases at J, with 11 bases between the two ends.

The chain combines TRBV29-1 with TRBJ2-2; 7 nucleotides align to TRBD1. The germline gives CDR1 SQVTM, CDR2 ANQGSEA. This CDR3 contains 14 residues. The V and J ends lost 3 bases and 6 bases, in that order; junction bases with no gene match: 7. CDR3 in amino acids: CSVEGRGQAGELFF. The DNA for the CDR3 is TGCAGCGTTGAGGGAAGGGGGCAGGCCGGGGAGCTGTTTTTT.

This clonotype was observed a few times. V usage is TRBV11-2 and J usage is TRBJ2-5, with D possibly TRBD2 on 7 matching bases. Germline loops: CDR1 SGHAT, CDR2 FQNNGV. Trimming took off 3 bases at V and 2 bases at J, with 16 bases between the two ends. The CDR3 runs 16 residues. CDR3 residues: CASSFPPGGSQETQYF. In DNA, the CDR3 is TGTGCCAGCAGCTTCCCCCCGGGGGGCTCACAAGAGACCCAGTACTTC.

Only a few counts were recorded for this clonotype. This chain links TRBV27 with TRBJ2-3, with a tentative D call TRBD2 (5 bases). Trimming left V 1 base short and J 2 bases short, with 13 bases between. Germline V gene data show CDR1 as MNHEY and CDR2 as SMNVEV (reference sequence). This CDR3 has 16 amino acids. CDR3 protein: CASSLWAGEFTDTQYF. The CDR3 DNA reads as TGTGCCAGCAGTTTATGGGCGGGTGAGTTCACAGATACGCAGTATTTT.

Points on this clonotype: The junction shows a germline mismatch at one end, possibly a read error. J is TRBJ1-4 and V is TRBV7-2, with D tentatively TRBD1 (5 bases). The CDR3 extends over 16 amino acids. The germline V gene encodes CDR1 SGHTA and CDR2 FQGNSA. The CDR3 spells CAGSRDSSPTNEKLFF. CDR3 bases: TGTGCCGGCAGCCGTGACAGTTCCCCCACTAATGAAAAACTGTTTTTT.

The gene calls are TRBV6-2 or TRBV6-3 and TRBJ2-2; D not certain. This CDR3 is 14 amino acids long. Germline V gene lookup returns CDR1 MNHEY and CDR2 SVGEGT. V was cut by 2 bases and J by 6 bases, with 10 bases left in between. The CDR3 reads CASSYAPAPGELFF. DNA for the CDR3: TGTGCCAGCAGTTACGCCCCCGCCCCCGGGGAGCTGTTTTTT.